The rows below give T cell receptor beta chains drawn from one sample of a study of shared clonotypes between healthy human individuals. This table comes from immunoSEQ multiplex PCR, and its TCRdb copy is limited to in-frame clones, with some not included. Of roughly 700,000 clones listed, 74% are singletons. What was sequenced was memory CD4+ T cells sorted from blood. These receptors originate from a woman in her twenties or thirties in good health. Each CDR3 is given with its conserved first and last residue. A D gene is named only where the DNA matches it firmly. Only some rows state a clone size, as once, few, many or a class for expanded clones.

>TRBV2|NA|TRBD2|TRBJ2-7
TGTGCCAGCAGTGTCGCAGCGGGGCTCTACGAGCAGTACTTC
CASSVAAGLYEQYF
>TRBV27|NA|NA|TRBJ1-3
TGTGCCAGCAGCTACGGGGGGGTACCTCCTGGAAACACCATATATTTT
CASSYGGVPPGNTIYF
>TRBV7-9|NA|TRBD1|TRBJ2-6
TGTGCCAGCAGCTTAGATTACGACAGGGCAACCTCTGGGGCCAACGTCCTGACTTTC
CASSLDYDRATSGANVLTF
>TRBV6-5|NA|TRBD1|TRBJ1-2
TGTGCCAGCAGTTACGAGGGGGCTGCTGGCTACACCTTC
CASSYEGAAGYTF
>TRBV5-1|few|NA|TRBJ2-7
TGCGCCAGCAGCGGTGGGGACTCCCCCTACGAGCAGTACTTC
CASSGGDSPYEQYF
>TRBV5-1|NA|TRBD2|TRBJ2-3
TGCGCCAGCAGCTCGGGAGCGGGAGAGAGGACAGATACGCAGTATTTT
CASSSGAGERTDTQYF
>TRBV2|NA|TRBD2|TRBJ2-5
TGTGCCAGCAGTGCGGGACTAGCGGGAGGAATTCAAGAGACCCAGTACTTC
CASSAGLAGGIQETQYF
>TRBV5-1|NA|NA|TRBJ2-1
TGCGCCAGCAGCTTACGACCACTAGCACTCTTATACAATGAGCAGTTCTTC
CASSLRPLALLYNEQFF
>TRBV7-8|NA|NA|TRBJ2-7
TGTGCCAGCAGCAAACTAGAAGCGGCTGAGGCTGGCTACGAGCAGTACTTC
CASSKLEAAEAGYEQYF
>TRBV6-5|few|TRBD2|TRBJ2-3
TGTGCCAGCAGTGGGAGGGCAGATACGCAGTATTTT
CASSGRADTQYF
>TRBV15|NA|NA|TRBJ2-3
TGTGCCACCAGCAGAGATGAGGGGTGGGGCACAGATACGCAGTATTTT
CATSRDEGWGTDTQYF
>TRBV5-1|few|NA|TRBJ1-5
TGCGCCAGCAGCCTGGGGATCGAATCCGCCCAGCATTTT
CASSLGIESAQHF
>TRBV27|once|NA|TRBJ2-3
TGTGCCAGCAGTTTAACTTCATGGCGGGGCACAGATACGCAGTATTTT
CASSLTSWRGTDTQYF
>TRBV5-1|NA|NA|TRBJ2-3
TGCGCCAGCAGCCCGGGGCGGAAGGTGGGGGAGGCAGATACGCAGTATTTT
CASSPGRKVGEADTQYF
>TRBV4-1|NA|NA|TRBJ1-3
TGCGCCAGCAGCCAACCGGATACAGGGCCTGGAAACACCATATATTTT
CASSQPDTGPGNTIYF
>TRBV7-2|NA|NA|TRBJ1-1
TGTGCCAGCAGCTCCCAGCGGGATGCTGAAGCTTTCTTT
CASSSQRDAEAFF
>TRBV28|few|NA|TRBJ2-2
TGTGCCAGCAGTCCCCCTTCGGACGGGAACACCGGGGAGCTGTTTTTT
CASSPPSDGNTGELFF
>TRBV5-1|NA|TRBD2|TRBJ2-3
TGCGCCAGCAGCTCAGGGACTAGCGGGGGCACCACAGATACGCAGTATTTT
CASSSGTSGGTTDTQYF
>TRBV11-3|NA|NA|TRBJ1-1
TGTGCCAGCAGCTTAGATCGCCAGGGCCGAGCTTTCTTT
CASSLDRQGRAFF
>TRBV4-2|NA|NA|TRBJ1-1
TGTGCCAGCAGCCAAGATCTTGGGGGGGTGAGCACTGAAGCTTTCTTT
CASSQDLGGVSTEAFF
>TRBV28|NA|NA|TRBJ1-2
TGTGCCAGCAGTTTAGCGGCTCAGCGGGGCTACACCTTC
CASSLAAQRGYTF
>TRBV10-1|NA|TRBD2|TRBJ2-7
TGCGCCAGCAGCGCTATCGGCCTAGCGGGAATGCCCAACGAGCAGTACTTC
CASSAIGLAGMPNEQYF
>TRBV5-1|NA|NA|TRBJ2-7
TGCGCCAGCAGCTTGGAGGTTGACTCCTACGAGCAGTACTTC
CASSLEVDSYEQYF
>TRBV7-2|few|NA|TRBJ1-5
TGTGCCAGCAGCCATCAGGATCAGCCCCAGCATTTT
CASSHQDQPQHF
>TRBV11-2|NA|TRBD1|TRBJ2-1
TGTGCCAGCAGCTCCCGACAGGGATACAATGAGCAGTTCTTC
CASSSRQGYNEQFF
>TRBV27|NA|NA|TRBJ1-2
TGTGCCAGCAGTGCCCGGGACACGGACTATGGCTACACCTTC
CASSARDTDYGYTF
>TRBV5-4|many|NA|TRBJ1-5
TGTGCCAGCAGCTTCGGGAATCAGCCCCAGCATTTT
CASSFGNQPQHF
>TRBV6-1|NA|NA|TRBJ2-3
TGTGCCAGCAGTGAAGGGTTACTGAATACGCAGTATTTT
CASSEGLLNTQYF
>TRBV28|few|TRBD1|TRBJ1-1
TGTGCCAGCAAAAACTACAGGGGGTTGAGGGGGAACACTGAAGCTTTCTTT
CASKNYRGLRGNTEAFF
>TRBV11-2|many|NA|TRBJ2-5
TGTGCCAGCAGCTTTTACTACAGAGAGACCCAGTACTTC
CASSFYYRETQYF
>TRBV27|NA|TRBD1|TRBJ2-1
TGTGCCAGCAGGGACAGGAACTATGTCGTTGAGCAGTTCTTC
CASRDRNYVVEQFF
>TRBV7-9|NA|TRBD2|TRBJ2-2
TGTGCCAGCAGCCCCCGGACTAGCGGGAGAGGCACCGGGGAGCTGTTTTTT
CASSPRTSGRGTGELFF
>TRBV28|NA|NA|TRBJ2-6
TGTGCCAGCAGTTTTGCCGGTTACTCTGGGGCCAACGTCCTGACTTTC
CASSFAGYSGANVLTF
>TRBV25-1|once|TRBD2|TRBJ2-7
TGTGCCACCTACCGACTAGCGAGAACCTACGAGCAGTACTTC
CATYRLARTYEQYF
>TRBV11-3|few|TRBD1|TRBJ2-1
TGTGCCAGCAGCTCGCGGACAGGGAATGATGAGCAGTTCTTC
CASSSRTGNDEQFF
>TRBV30|NA|NA|TRBJ1-5
TGTGCCTGGAGCGGTGGAACGGAGGGGCAGCCCCAGCATTTT
CAWSGGTEGQPQHF
>TRBV28|NA|NA|TRBJ2-1
TGTGCCAGCAGTGTCCACAACAGGGCTGAGCAGTTCTTC
CASSVHNRAEQFF
>TRBV7-9|NA|NA|TRBJ2-5
TGTGCCAGCAGCCCGTCCGGGGCTGCCAAGCAAGAGACCCAGTACTTC
CASSPSGAAKQETQYF
>TRBV11-3|few|NA|TRBJ2-5
TGTGCCAGCAGCGTAGACGGTACCAGAGAGACCCAGTACTTC
CASSVDGTRETQYF
>TRBV5-5|once|NA|TRBJ1-2
TGTGCCAGCAGCTTGGACATTCGTGGCTACACCTTC
CASSLDIRGYTF
>TRBV6-5|few|NA|TRBJ2-7
TGTGCCAGCAGCCCAGGGGTTGAGCAGTACTTC
CASSPGVEQYF
>TRBV27|few|TRBD1|TRBJ2-1
TGTGCCAGCAGGCCCCCGACAGGGGCGTACAATGAGCAGTTCTTC
CASRPPTGAYNEQFF
>TRBV7-9|NA|NA|TRBJ2-7
TGTGCCAGCACCTCGGACGGCGAGCGAGAGTACTTC
CASTSDGEREYF
>TRBV7-8|NA|NA|TRBJ2-1
TGTGCCAGCAGCTTAGCGGCTGGATTTGCGTTGGGTGAGCAGTTCTTC
CASSLAAGFALGEQFF
>TRBV27|NA|TRBD2|TRBJ2-7
TGTGCCAGCAGGGATAGCGGGAGCTTCTACGAGCAGTACTTC
CASRDSGSFYEQYF
>TRBV7-2|few|NA|TRBJ2-3
TGTGCCAGCAGCCCTGTAGTTCTAGCTCCAGATACGCAGTATTTT
CASSPVVLAPDTQYF